This T cell receptor beta chain came from a study of T cells in Graves' hyperthyroidism and ophthalmopathy. This CDR3 has 14 amino acids. V lost 6 bases and J lost 3, with 14 bases in between. The germline CDR1 and CDR2 sequences are MNHNS and SASEGT. In this sample, this clonotype turned up many times. Amplification targeted TCR beta CDR3 regions from RNA transcripts. The HTBI primer set was used in a first-round RT-PCR of the TCR CDR3. Via MiXCR, TCRdb re-called the multiplex PCR reads, giving one row per CDR3 protein. The data show roughly 420,000 distinct CDR3 sequences, with around 14% seen just once and 13% to 15% held by the top ten.

The chain uses TRBV6-1 and TRBJ1-2, with D possibly TRBD1 on 6 matching bases. This clonotype was sampled from a woman in her late teens or twenties with Graves' hyperthyroidism. Sequencing was done on a sample of blood. CDR3 sequence: CASSLTTGHYGYTF. The DNA for the CDR3 is TGTGCCAGCAGCCTTACGACAGGCCACTATGGCTACACCTTC.